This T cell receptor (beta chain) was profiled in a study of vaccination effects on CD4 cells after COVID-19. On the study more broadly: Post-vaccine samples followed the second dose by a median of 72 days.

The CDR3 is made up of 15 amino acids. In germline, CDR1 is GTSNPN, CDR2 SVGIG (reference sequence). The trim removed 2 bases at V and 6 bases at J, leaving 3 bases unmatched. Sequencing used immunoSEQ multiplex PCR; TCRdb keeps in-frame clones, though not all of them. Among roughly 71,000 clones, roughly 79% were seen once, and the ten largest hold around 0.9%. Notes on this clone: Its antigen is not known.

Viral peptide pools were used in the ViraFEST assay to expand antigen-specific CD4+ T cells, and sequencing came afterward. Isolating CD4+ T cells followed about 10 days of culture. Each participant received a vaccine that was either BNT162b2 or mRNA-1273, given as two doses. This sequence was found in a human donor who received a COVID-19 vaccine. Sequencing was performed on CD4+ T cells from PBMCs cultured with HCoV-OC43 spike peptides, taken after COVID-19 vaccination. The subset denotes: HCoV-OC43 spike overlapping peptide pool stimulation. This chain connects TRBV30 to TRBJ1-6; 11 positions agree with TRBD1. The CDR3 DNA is TGTGCCTGGAGTCCCGGACAGGGGGCTAATTCACCCCTCCACTTT. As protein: CAWSPGQGANSPLHF. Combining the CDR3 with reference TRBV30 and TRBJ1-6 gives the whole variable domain SQTIHQWPATLVQPVGSPLSLECTVEGTSNPNLYWYRQAAGRGLQLLFYSVGIGQISSEVPQNLSASRPQDRQFILSSKKLLLSDSGFYLCAWSPGQGANSPLHFGNGTRLTVT.